Listed below are T cell receptor beta chains from one sample, sequenced in a study of regulatory T cells in long-lasting Graves disease. A single record per CDR3 protein comes from TCRdb applying MiXCR to the multiplex PCR reads. Among 430,000 or so distinct CDR3 sequences, around 23% were seen once, and the ten largest hold roughly an eighth. The sequencing used peripheral blood mononuclear cells (PBMCs), collected when the disease was refractory, from a patient treated with antithyroid drugs. The receptors originated from a female donor with Graves disease. Both conserved end residues are part of each CDR3. The order of the fields is clone size, V gene, CDR3 length, CDR3 protein. For some rows the clone size is stated as once, few or many, or as a class when expanded; others skip it.

many TRBV12-3/TRBV12-4 11 CASTGLYGYTF
NA TRBV5-1 16 CASSGGLAGASYEQYF
NA TRBV5-1 15 CASSDRLAGIYEQYF
NA TRBV28 17 CASSLGGGGQGLYEQYF
NA TRBV28 12 CASQPSPDTQYF
once TRBV20-1 15 CSARGKRPSYNEQFF
few TRBV28 14 CASSGDRFLRGQHF
many TRBV12-3/TRBV12-4 13 CASSLSGSGEQYF
NA TRBV28 15 CASTAGEISYNEQFF
few TRBV19 13 CASSIGGLETQYF
many TRBV19 14 CASSQGTNTGELFF
NA TRBV11-2 16 CASSRTSGTLTGELFF
NA TRBV7-2 17 CASSPGLAGSQRWGYTF
few TRBV25-1 16 CASRTRETWPQETQYF
many TRBV7-2 13 CASSRDRGDEQYF
NA TRBV3-1 16 CASSRKQTSGGETQYF
many TRBV30 11 CAWIMNTEAFF
many TRBV4-1 15 CASSQDQSGTAGYTF
many TRBV12-3/TRBV12-4 14 CASSFSIQALEQYF
once TRBV19 14 CASSDSSSYNEQFF
few TRBV20-1 13 CSARSDPGQPQHF
NA TRBV20-1 17 CSARDPTTGTLGQPQHF
few TRBV10-3 12 CAISLGVYGYTF
NA TRBV30 13 CAWSVPGIETQYF
NA TRBV12-3/TRBV12-4 17 CASSLMRYPASTDTQYF
many TRBV28 15 CASSPTRRRDQPQHF
many TRBV5-5 13 CATLATGTDTQYF
many TRBV2 12 CASTESLIEQYF
many TRBV29-1 16 CSVLGSGISGTGELFF
many TRBV2 15 CASSEPTSGIYEQYF
NA TRBV20-1 11 CSFSGENTIYF
few TRBV5-1 14 CASSDRGRETEAFF
few TRBV28 15 CASSPGLAAHDTQYF
few TRBV20-1 13 CSARGGSAYEQYF
NA TRBV10-3 16 CATSAKPGPRADGYTF
few TRBV5-1 17 CASSLAWTGDGADTQYF
few TRBV2 16 CASSVGQGTSGNTIYF
few TRBV25-1 16 CASSESGATRTDEQFF
many TRBV14 16 CASSQDDGGFGYGYTF
many TRBV20-1 13 CSAMGHSNQPQHF
NA TRBV7-2 12 CASSFEDNEQFF
many TRBV28 18 CASSLVSVHFGMNTEAFF
many TRBV28 14 CASSFSGYTYEQYF
many TRBV3-1 15 CASSQDPRGRDIQYF
few TRBV2 14 CASGGGVSYNEQFF
NA TRBV11-2 20 CASSHNPGTSGDVFKETQYF
many TRBV28 14 CASSQSKGAAEAFF
few TRBV28 14 CASSFGDRNQPQHF
many TRBV12-3/TRBV12-4 13 CASSSVPGAGAFF
many TRBV30 12 CAWSGHYNEQFF
many TRBV20-1 13 CSARDSGWETQYF
NA TRBV7-9 13 CASSLELLGPQHF
many TRBV30 12 CAWSVQAYEQYF
NA TRBV6-2/TRBV6-3 14 CASNGGTPHEKLFF
few TRBV20-1 13 CSARDSSNTEAFF
NA TRBV4-1 17 CASRPTSGVLGTGELFF
NA TRBV28 14 CASSFGGRSLGYTF
NA TRBV5-1 18 CASSGGTAPFSGANVLTF
many TRBV28 12 CASSWGASEQYF